This T cell receptor (beta chain) was documented in a study of T-cell reconstitution after alpha-beta-depleted transplantation in children (dated by TCRdb to 2015 to 2016). With respect to the entire study: T-cell immune reconstitution after TCRalphabeta/CD19-depleted allogeneic hematopoietic cell transplantation in children was quantitatively tracked in the study by means of TCR repertoire profiling.

Receptor amplification or capture employed PCR. The instrument was an Illumina HiSeq 2500. TCR library preparation used molecular barcoding, with unique molecular identifiers applied to normalize quantification of the TCRbeta repertoire. TCRdb took the public reads, trimmed them with fastp at Q25, ran MiXCR for clone calling and kept in-frame beta chains. Rows merge per CDR3 protein into single entries with the most common DNA and genes. For this sample the table gives just over 350,000 distinct CDR3 sequences, of which about an eighth were detected only once. The top ten clones comprise approximately 4.2% of the sample. The junction carries 13 bases between V and J, which are trimmed by 0 bases and 7 bases respectively. As encoded in the germline V gene, CDR1 is LGHNA while CDR2 is YSLEER. The CDR3 sequence holds 15 residues, the cysteine and phenylalanine included. Of the read, only the CDR3 DNA is kept; its 45 bases are in frame from base 1.

A remark on this clonotype: The clone's antigen remains unknown. Base qualities were left out, and no much larger clone turns up one base away.

The chain couples TRBV4-3 to TRBJ1-5, with the D segment identity uncertain. This TCR was sampled from a human donor who donated a stem cell graft to a child with Fanconi anemia. Sequenced here: PBMCs, sampled from the stem cell graft. The DNA is as follows: TGCGCCAGCAGCCAAGATTGGGGAGCAGAACAGCCCCAGCATTTT. The encoded protein is CASSQDWGAEQPQHF.